Each of the 12 T cell receptor beta chains below was sequenced from the same sample in a study of tumour-infiltrating T cells in Burkitt lymphoma. Method: immunoSEQ multiplex PCR; TCRdb's copy keeps in-frame clones and lacks some. The table includes about 2,500 clones, 88% detected once. Sequencing input: tumor tissue. These receptors came from a human donor with diffuse large B-cell lymphoma.

Notes on this clone: At one boundary the junction diverges from the germline segment, which might be a read error. This sequence joins TRBV4-3 and TRBJ2-3, with 8 bases identical to TRBD1. Germline V gene sequence: CDR1 LGHNA, CDR2 YSLEER. There are 16 residues in the CDR3. CDR3 DNA: TGCGCCAGCAGCCCCAGGACAGGGTACTCCACAGATACACAGTATTTT. Amino acids: CASSPRTGYSTDTQYF.

This clone is a singleton in its sample. The chain employs TRBV5-1 and TRBJ1-4; 11 bases map to TRBD1. CDR1 and CDR2 from the germline V gene are SGHRS and YFSETQ. V lost 4 bases, J lost 8 bases, and 7 bases stayed unmatched. The CDR3 runs 15 residues. The CDR3, as DNA: TGCGCCAGCAGCCGGACAGGGGGCGATCAGGAAAAACTGTTTTTT. Protein: CASSRTGGDQEKLFF.

The chain has TRBV4-3 and TRBJ2-7; D is ambiguous. Germline loops: CDR1 LGHNA, CDR2 YSLEER. Between the trimmed V and J ends, which lost 0 bases and 0 bases, there was a span of 6 bases. The CDR3 consists of 14 residues. CDR3 sequence reads: CASSQDSDSYEQYF. CDR3 nucleotide sequence: TGCGCCAGCAGCCAAGATTCAGACTCCTACGAGCAGTACTTC.

The V gene is TRBV28, the J gene TRBJ1-1; 11 bases line up with TRBD1. V was clipped by 6 bases and J by 4 bases; unmatched bases: 7. CDR1 and CDR2 (germline): MDHEN, SYDVKM. The CDR3 covers 15 residues. The CDR3: CASSGQGAESTEAFF. In DNA, the CDR3 is TGTGCCAGCAGCGGACAGGGGGCAGAGAGCACTGAAGCTTTCTTT.

In the case of this clone: The CDR3 carries no conserved terminal phenylalanine or tryptophan, so it likely arises from a read error. Because the CDR3's place on the DNA is in doubt, the DNA is left out and the CDR3 is given as listed by TCRdb. The rearrangement uses TRBV30 and TRBJ1-2. The CDR3 length is 14 residues, termini included. In germline, CDR1 is GTSNPN, CDR2 SVGIG (reference sequence). CDR3 region: CAWLIARYRKTYGY.

V and J are TRBV28 and TRBJ1-3, with D unresolved. The V end lost 2 bases, the J end lost 2 bases, and 7 bases lay between the germline ends. The germline V gene encodes CDR1 MDHEN and CDR2 SYDVKM. The CDR3 is made up of 14 amino acids. As DNA, the CDR3 is TGTGCCAGCAGTTTAAGGTCAGCTGGAAACACCATATATTTT. Protein: CASSLRSAGNTIYF.

V usage is TRBV29-1 and J usage is TRBJ1-1; D ambiguous. The V end lost 4 bases, the J end lost 0 bases, and 12 bases lay between the germline ends. The CDR3 covers 14 residues. Germline CDR1 and CDR2: SQVTM and ANQGSEA. Here the CDR3 reads CSVGDLAMNTEAFF. CDR3 coding DNA: TGCAGCGTTGGGGATTTGGCGATGAACACTGAAGCTTTCTTT.

This sequence joins TRBV28 and TRBJ1-1; a weak D match, TRBD1 (6 bases). In germline, CDR1 is MDHEN, CDR2 SYDVKM. The CDR3 is 14 amino acids. Trimming removed 2 bases from V and 1 base from J, with 8 bases in between. The CDR3 region is CASSLGGENTEAFF. In DNA form, the CDR3 reads TGTGCCAGCAGTTTAGGGGGCGAGAACACTGAAGCTTTCTTT.

The V call is TRBV27, the J call TRBJ2-6; a weak D match, TRBD1 (5 bases). V was clipped by 4 bases and J by 2 bases, with 6 bases between them. This CDR3 is built from 14 residues. The V gene's germline CDR1 is MNHEY and CDR2 SMNVEV (reference sequence). CDR3 protein: CASSSGTGANVLTF. CDR3 DNA: TGTGCCAGCAGTTCAGGGACTGGGGCCAACGTCCTGACTTTC.

The chain uses TRBV7-2 and TRBJ1-4; weak D call: TRBD1 (5 bases). The V and J ends lost 5 bases and 8 bases respectively, with 18 bases between them. This CDR3 has 15 amino acids. CDR1 is SGHTA and CDR2 is FQGNSA in the germline V gene. The CDR3 loop reads CASSPRTYLREKLFF. CDR3 in DNA: TGTGCCAGCAGCCCTAGGACATACCTCAGGGAAAAACTGTTTTTT.

The gene calls are TRBV27 and TRBJ2-1; TRBD1 matches 9 bases. Looked up from germline, CDR1 is MNHEY and CDR2 is SMNVEV (reference sequence). J lost 7 bases, V lost 4 bases, and 8 bases had no gene match. The CDR3 has 15 residues. The CDR3 nucleotides are TGTGCCAGCAGTTCATGGGACAGGGCGAGGAATGAGCAGTTCTTC. It translates to CASSSWDRARNEQFF.

The chain combines TRBV5-5 with TRBJ2-3; possible D gene TRBD2, 6 bases. The V end lost 5 bases, the J end lost 8 bases, and 12 bases lay between the germline ends. Germline V gene lookup returns CDR1 SGHKS and CDR2 YYEKEE (reference sequence). The CDR3 has 12 amino acids. The CDR3 DNA reads TGTGCCAGCAGTCACTCGGAGGGTACGCAGTATTTT. It yields the protein CASSHSEGTQYF.